The clone carrying this T cell receptor beta chain was seen a single time. What it binds is not known. During the collection period, no donor immune events like infections were recorded. Profiled with immunoSEQ multiplex PCR; TCRdb holds only in-frame clones, not every one. The data contain about 84,000 clones, approximately 86% of them singletons. The data were obtained in a study of identifying expanded T cells in peripheral blood. Whole-study findings and limits: Variance in clone template counts between approximately two-week samples significantly increased with total template count across all healthy donors. Differentially abundant clones: roughly 1.2 between replicates, about 16 at about two weeks, 19 to 20 at four.

Germline trimming cut 5 bases from V and 10 bases from J; bases unmatched to any gene: 10. The CDR3 has 14 amino acids. Germline assignment: CDR1 SGHTA and CDR2 FQGNSA. The TCR comes from a person aged 18 to 69 in good health. The chain carries TRBV7-2 and TRBJ2-1; 8 nucleotides line up with TRBD2. What was sequenced was blood. The DNA for the CDR3 is TGTGCCAGCAGCCCGGGGGGGCCCAGGGAGGAGCAGTTCTTC. It specifies CASSPGGPREEQFF.